Shown below are 3 T cell receptor beta chains from a single sample sequenced in a study of T cell responses to AZD1222 COVID-19 vaccine. Clones were sequenced by immunoSEQ multiplex PCR, and TCRdb holds only the in-frame ones, with some missing. The sample has 44,000 or so clones; 75% to 85% are singletons. The material was peripheral blood, obtained on day 0 of AZD1222 vaccination. These receptors originate from an adult in good health.

This clone has just a few counts. The J gene is TRBJ2-5, the V gene TRBV30, with D uncertain. This CDR3 comprises 11 residues. CDR1 and CDR2 from the germline V gene are GTSNPN and SVGIG (reference sequence). The V and J ends lost 0 bases and 9 bases respectively, with 8 bases between them. The CDR3 DNA sequence: TGTGCCTGGAGTGTACTATCGTCCCAGTACTTC. This encodes CAWSVLSSQYF. The whole variable domain, filled in from reference TRBV30 and TRBJ2-5, reads SQTIHQWPATLVQPVGSPLSLECTVEGTSNPNLYWYRQAAGRGLQLLFYSVGIGQISSEVPQNLSASRPQDRQFILSSKKLLLSDSGFYLCAWSVLSSQYFGPGTRLLVL.

The V call is TRBV5-1, the J call TRBJ1-1; possible D gene TRBD1, 5 bases. Trimming removed 2 bases from V and 1 base from J, with 15 bases in between. This CDR3 spans 16 amino acids. Germline-derived CDR1 and CDR2 are SGHRS and YFSETQ. The CDR3 DNA follows: TGCGCCAGCAGCTTTGCCTCGGGCGGGGCGAACACTGAAGCTTTCTTT. Translated, it gives CASSFASGGANTEAFF.

The chain couples TRBV27 to TRBJ2-3; 10 bases match TRBD1. V lost 5 bases, J lost 3 bases, and 2 bases stayed unmatched. The length of the CDR3 is 14 residues. Germline assignment: CDR1 MNHEY and CDR2 SMNVEV (reference sequence). In DNA form, the CDR3 reads TGTGCCAGCAGTCGGGACAGGGGAACAGATACGCAGTATTTT. Protein sequence: CASSRDRGTDTQYF.